This T cell receptor (beta chain) was recovered during a study of control samples from healthy donors and cancer patients. With 0 bases clipped from V and 2 bases from J, the junction kept 3 bases outside the gene matches. This CDR3 is built from 16 residues. Germline CDR1 and CDR2: MNHEY and SVGAGI. Produced via immunoSEQ multiplex PCR; TCRdb's table is partial and in-frame only. This table holds more than 75,000 clones, around nine tenths found once. Material for sequencing was PBMCs. The clonotype comes from a woman in her sixties with head and neck cancer. The chain is built from TRBV6-5 and TRBJ2-3; 9 bases are shared with TRBD1. DNA of the CDR3: TGTGCCAGCAGTTACTCGAGGACAGGGGCCACAGATACGCAGTATTTT. Translated, it gives CASSYSRTGATDTQYF.